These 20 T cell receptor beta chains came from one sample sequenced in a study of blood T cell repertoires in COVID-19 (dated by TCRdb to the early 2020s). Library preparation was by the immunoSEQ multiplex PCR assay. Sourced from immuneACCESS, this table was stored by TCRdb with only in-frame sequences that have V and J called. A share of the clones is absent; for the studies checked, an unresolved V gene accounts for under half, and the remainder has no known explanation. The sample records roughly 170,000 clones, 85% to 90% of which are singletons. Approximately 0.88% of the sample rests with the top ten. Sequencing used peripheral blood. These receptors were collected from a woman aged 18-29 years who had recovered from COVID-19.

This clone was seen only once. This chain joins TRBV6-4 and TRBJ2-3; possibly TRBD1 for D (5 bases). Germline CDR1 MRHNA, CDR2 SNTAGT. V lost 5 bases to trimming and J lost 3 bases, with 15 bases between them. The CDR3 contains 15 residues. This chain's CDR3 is CASSLTPSGTDTQYF. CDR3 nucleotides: TGTGCCAGCAGTCTGACCCCCTCAGGGACAGATACGCAGTATTTT.

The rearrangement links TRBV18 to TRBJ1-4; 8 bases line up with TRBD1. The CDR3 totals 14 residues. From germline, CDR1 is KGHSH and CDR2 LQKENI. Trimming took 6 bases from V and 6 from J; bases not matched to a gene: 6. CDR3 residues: CASSRTQGDEKLFF. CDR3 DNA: TGTGCCAGCTCGCGGACACAGGGGGATGAAAAACTGTTTTTT.

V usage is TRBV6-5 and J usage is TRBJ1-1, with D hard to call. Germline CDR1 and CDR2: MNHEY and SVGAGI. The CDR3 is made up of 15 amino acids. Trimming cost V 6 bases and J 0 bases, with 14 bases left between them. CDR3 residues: CASSLFDNVNTEAFF. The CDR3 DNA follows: TGTGCCAGCAGCCTCTTCGACAACGTGAACACTGAAGCTTTCTTT.

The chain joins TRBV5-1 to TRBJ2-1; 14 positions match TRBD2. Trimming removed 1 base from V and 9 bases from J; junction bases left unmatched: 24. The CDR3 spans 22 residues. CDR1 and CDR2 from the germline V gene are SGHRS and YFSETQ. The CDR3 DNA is TGCGCCAGCAGCTTGATGAGTCCGAGACTAGCGGGAGGGCCAGAGTCTCGTAGTGAGCAGTTCTTC. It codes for CASSLMSPRLAGGPESRSEQFF.

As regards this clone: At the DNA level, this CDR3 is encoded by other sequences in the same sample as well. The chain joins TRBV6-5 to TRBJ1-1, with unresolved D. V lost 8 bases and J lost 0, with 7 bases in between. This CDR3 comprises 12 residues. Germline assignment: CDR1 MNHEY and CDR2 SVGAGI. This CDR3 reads CASLRVNTEAFF. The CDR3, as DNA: TGTGCCAGCCTCCGGGTGAACACTGAAGCTTTCTTT.

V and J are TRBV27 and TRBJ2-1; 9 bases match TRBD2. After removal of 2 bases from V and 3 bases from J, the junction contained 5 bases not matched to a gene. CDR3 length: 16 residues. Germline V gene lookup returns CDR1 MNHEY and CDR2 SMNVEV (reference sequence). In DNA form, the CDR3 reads TGTGCCAGCAGTTTACCAAGCGGGAGGAACTACAATGAGCAGTTCTTC. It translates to CASSLPSGRNYNEQFF.

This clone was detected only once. The CDR3 DNA reads as TGTGCCATCAGCCCTGAACAGGGGGCAGCTGGGGCCAACGTCCTGACTTTC. This encodes CAISPEQGAAGANVLTF. This rearrangement joins TRBV10-3 to TRBJ2-6; TRBD1 aligns across 9 bases. Per germline, CDR1 ENHRY and CDR2 SYGVKD. This CDR3 is 17 amino acids long. The ends lost 6 bases at V and 2 bases at J; junction bases unmatched: 8.

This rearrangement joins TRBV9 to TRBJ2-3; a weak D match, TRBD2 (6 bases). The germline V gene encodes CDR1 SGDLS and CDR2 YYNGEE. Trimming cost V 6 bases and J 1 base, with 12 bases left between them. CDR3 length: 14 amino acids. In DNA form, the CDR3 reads TGTGCCAGCAAGGAGGGAGCGGGCACAGATACGCAGTATTTT. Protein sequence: CASKEGAGTDTQYF.

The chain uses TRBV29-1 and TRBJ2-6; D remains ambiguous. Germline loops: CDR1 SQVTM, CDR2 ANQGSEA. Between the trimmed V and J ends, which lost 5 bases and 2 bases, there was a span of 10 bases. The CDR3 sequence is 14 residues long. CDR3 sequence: CSVRGVAGANVLTF. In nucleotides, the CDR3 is TGCAGCGTTCGAGGAGTAGCTGGGGCCAACGTCCTGACTTTC.

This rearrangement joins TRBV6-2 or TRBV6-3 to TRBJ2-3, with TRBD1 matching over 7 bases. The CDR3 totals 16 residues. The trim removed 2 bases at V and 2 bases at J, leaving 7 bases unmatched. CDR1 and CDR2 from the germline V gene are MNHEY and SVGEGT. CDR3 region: CASSYTGTAATDTQYF. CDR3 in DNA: TGTGCCAGCAGTTACACTGGGACAGCTGCCACAGATACGCAGTATTTT.

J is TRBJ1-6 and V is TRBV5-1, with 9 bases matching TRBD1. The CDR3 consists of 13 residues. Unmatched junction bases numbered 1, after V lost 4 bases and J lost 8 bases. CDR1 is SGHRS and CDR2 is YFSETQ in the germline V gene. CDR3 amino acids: CASSRDRDSPLHF. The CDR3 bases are TGCGCCAGCAGCAGGGACAGGGATTCACCCCTCCACTTT.

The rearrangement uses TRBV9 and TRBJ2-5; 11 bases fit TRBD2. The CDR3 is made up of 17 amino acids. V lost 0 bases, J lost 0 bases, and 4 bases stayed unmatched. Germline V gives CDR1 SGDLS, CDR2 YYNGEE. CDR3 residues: CASSVGETSGDQETQYF. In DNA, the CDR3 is TGTGCCAGCAGCGTAGGAGAGACTAGCGGGGACCAAGAGACCCAGTACTTC.

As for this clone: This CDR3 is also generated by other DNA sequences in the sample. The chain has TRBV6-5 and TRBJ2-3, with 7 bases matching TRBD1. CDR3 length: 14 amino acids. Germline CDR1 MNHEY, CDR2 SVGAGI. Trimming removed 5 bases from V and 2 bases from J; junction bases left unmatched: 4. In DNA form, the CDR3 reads TGTGCCAGCAGTCGGACAGGCGACACAGATACGCAGTATTTT. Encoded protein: CASSRTGDTDTQYF.

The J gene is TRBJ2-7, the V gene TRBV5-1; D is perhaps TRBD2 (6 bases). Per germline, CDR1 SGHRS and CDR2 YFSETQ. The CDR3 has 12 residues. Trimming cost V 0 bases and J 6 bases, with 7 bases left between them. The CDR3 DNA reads TGCGCCAGCAGCTTGGCCGGGGGCGAGCAGTACGTC. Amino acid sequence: CASSLAGGEQYV.

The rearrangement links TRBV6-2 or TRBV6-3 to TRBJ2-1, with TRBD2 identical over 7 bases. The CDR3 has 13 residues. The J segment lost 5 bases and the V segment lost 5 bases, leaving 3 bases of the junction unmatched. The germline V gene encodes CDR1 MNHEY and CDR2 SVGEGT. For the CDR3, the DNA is TGTGCCAGCAGTGGGGAGGGACACAATGAGCAGTTCTTC. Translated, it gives CASSGEGHNEQFF.

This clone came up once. CDR3 region: CASSFPEGGGYTGELFF. The DNA for the CDR3 is TGTGCCAGCAGCTTTCCCGAGGGAGGCGGATACACCGGGGAGCTGTTTTTT. The V and J genes are TRBV7-6 and TRBJ2-2; D might be TRBD2 (6 bases). CDR1 is SGHVS, CDR2 FNYEAQ, per germline. The germline V and J ends were trimmed by 3 bases and 3 bases, with 17 bases remaining between them. This CDR3 comprises 17 residues.

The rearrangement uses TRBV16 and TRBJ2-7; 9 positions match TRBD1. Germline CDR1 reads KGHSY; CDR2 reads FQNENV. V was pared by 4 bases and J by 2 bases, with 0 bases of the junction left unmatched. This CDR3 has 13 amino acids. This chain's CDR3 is CASSRQGAYEQYF. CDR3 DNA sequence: TGTGCCAGCAGCCGACAGGGGGCCTACGAGCAGTACTTC.

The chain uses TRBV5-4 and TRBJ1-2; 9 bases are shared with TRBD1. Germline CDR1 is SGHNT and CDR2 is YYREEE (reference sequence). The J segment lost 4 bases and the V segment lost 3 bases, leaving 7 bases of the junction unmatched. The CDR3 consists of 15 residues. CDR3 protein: CASSSPGQGIYGYTF. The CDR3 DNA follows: TGTGCCAGCAGCTCTCCGGGACAGGGCATCTATGGCTACACCTTC.

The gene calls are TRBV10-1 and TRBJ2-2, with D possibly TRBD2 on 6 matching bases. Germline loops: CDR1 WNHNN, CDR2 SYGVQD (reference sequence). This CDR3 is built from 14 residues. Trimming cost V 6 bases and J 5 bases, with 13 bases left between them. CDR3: CASSAGTETGELFF. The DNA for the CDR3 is TGCGCCAGCAGCGCTGGGACTGAGACCGGGGAGCTGTTTTTT.

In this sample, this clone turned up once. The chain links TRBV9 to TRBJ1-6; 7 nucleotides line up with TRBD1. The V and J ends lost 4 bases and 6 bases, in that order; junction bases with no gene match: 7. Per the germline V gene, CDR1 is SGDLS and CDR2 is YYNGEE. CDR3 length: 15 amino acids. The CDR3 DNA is TGTGCCAGCAGCCCAATAGGGGGCGGTAATTCACCCCTCCACTTT. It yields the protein CASSPIGGGNSPLHF. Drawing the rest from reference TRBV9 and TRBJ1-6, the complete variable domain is DSGVTQTPKHLITATGQRVTLRCSPRSGDLSVYWYQQSLDQGLQFLIQYYNGEERAKGNILERFSAQQFPDLHSELNLSSLELGDSALYFCASSPIGGGNSPLHFGNGTRLTVT.